These 30 T cell receptor beta chains were sequenced from one sample in a study of radiotherapy plus CTLA-4 blockade in lung cancer. Produced via immunoSEQ multiplex PCR; TCRdb's table is partial and in-frame only. Of about 19,000 clones listed, roughly 86% are singletons. The source material was peripheral blood, sampled from a patient treated with radiotherapy plus ipilimumab. Receptor source: a human donor with non-small cell lung cancer whose response to radiotherapy plus ipilimumab could not be evaluated.

This chain links TRBV5-1 with TRBJ2-3, with 8 bases aligning to TRBD2. CDR1 is SGHRS, CDR2 YFSETQ, per germline. V shed 0 bases and J 2 bases; nucleotides not matched to a gene: 5. The CDR3 covers 16 residues. The CDR3 DNA sequence: TGCGCCAGCAGCTTGGCCGGCGGGGGGATCACAGATACGCAGTATTTT. It codes for CASSLAGGGITDTQYF.

This chain links TRBV15 with TRBJ1-5; D gene unclear. V was clipped by 2 bases and J by 4 bases, with 12 bases between them. CDR1 and CDR2 (germline): LNHNV, YYDKDF (reference sequence). The CDR3 sequence is 15 residues long. CDR3 sequence: CATSRPERGNQPQHF. For the CDR3, the DNA is TGTGCCACCAGCAGACCAGAGCGGGGAAATCAGCCCCAGCATTTT.

This clone was picked up a small number of times. This chain uses TRBV27 with TRBJ2-7, with 7 bases matching TRBD1. Germline trimming cut 8 bases from V and 3 bases from J; bases unmatched to any gene: 1. The CDR3 length is 11 residues. Germline V CDR1 and CDR2: MNHEY, SMNVEV (reference sequence). DNA of the CDR3: TGTGCCAGCGGGGACAGCTACGAGCAGTACTTC. It encodes CASGDSYEQYF.

This clone was seen only a few times. The chain has TRBV2 and TRBJ2-1; 12 bases line up with TRBD2. The CDR3 contains 13 residues. The V segment lost 10 bases and the J segment 9 bases; nucleotides outside the gene matches: 7. Germline V gene data show CDR1 as SNHLY and CDR2 as FYNNEI. CDR3: CANATSGGSEQFF. Written as DNA, the CDR3 is TGTGCCAATGCCACTAGCGGGGGGAGTGAGCAGTTCTTC.

V is TRBV6-5 and J is TRBJ1-2; the D gene is possibly TRBD1 (5 bases). This CDR3 has 15 amino acids. Deletions cut 7 bases from V and 0 bases from J, with 15 bases between. Germline assignment: CDR1 MNHEY and CDR2 SVGAGI. CDR3 residues: CASKRGGRANYGYTF. The CDR3 coding sequence is TGTGCCAGCAAGAGGGGAGGGCGAGCTAACTATGGCTACACCTTC.

V usage is TRBV7-9 and J usage is TRBJ2-2; possible D gene TRBD1, 6 bases. Trimming cost V 6 bases and J 5 bases, with 19 bases left between them. Germline lookup yields CDR1 SEHNR and CDR2 FQNEAQ (reference sequence). There are 16 residues in the CDR3. CDR3 sequence: CASSPSGTFRTGELFF. Written as DNA, the CDR3 is TGTGCCAGCAGTCCCTCCGGGACATTTCGTACCGGGGAGCTGTTTTTT. Filled out from reference TRBV7-9 and TRBJ2-2, the complete variable domain reads DTGVSQNPRHKITKRGQNVTFRCDPISEHNRLYWYRQTLGQGPEFLTYFQNEAQLEKSRLLSDRFSAERPKGSFSTLEIQRTEQGDSAMYLCASSPSGTFRTGELFFGEGSRLTVL.

The CDR3 loop is CASSVDQGWYEQYF. DNA of the CDR3: TGTGCCAGCAGCGTAGACCAGGGATGGTACGAGCAGTACTTC. The V and J genes are TRBV9 and TRBJ2-7; a weak D match, TRBD1 (5 bases). Germline assignment: CDR1 SGDLS and CDR2 YYNGEE. This CDR3 spans 14 amino acids. The V end was cut by 0 bases, the J end by 4 bases, with 11 bases between. The full variable domain, in which reference TRBV9 and TRBJ2-7 provide the parts outside the CDR3, is DSGVTQTPKHLITATGQRVTLRCSPRSGDLSVYWYQQSLDQGLQFLIQYYNGEERAKGNILERFSAQQFPDLHSELNLSSLELGDSALYFCASSVDQGWYEQYFGPGTRLTVT.

CDR3 in DNA: TGTGCCAGCAGCTTGTTTCCAGGGTTTAACACTGAAGCTTTCTTT. The encoded protein is CASSLFPGFNTEAFF. The gene calls are TRBV5-6 and TRBJ1-1; D might be TRBD1 (5 bases). The CDR3 has 15 residues. Germline CDR1 reads SGHDT; CDR2 reads YYEEEE. The V end was cut by 1 base, the J end by 2 bases, with 12 bases between. The whole variable domain, remainder taken from reference TRBV5-6 and TRBJ1-1, is DAGVTQSPTHLIKTRGQQVTLRCSPKSGHDTVSWYQQALGQGPQFIFQYYEEEERQRGNFPDRFSGHQFPNYSSELNVNALLLGDSALYLCASSLFPGFNTEAFFGQGTRLTVV.

The chain links TRBV19 to TRBJ1-2; 12 bases match TRBD1. CDR1 and CDR2 from the germline V gene are LNHDA and SQIVND (reference sequence). V lost 7 bases, J lost 5 bases, and 14 bases stayed unmatched. The CDR3 contains 17 residues. The DNA of the CDR3 is TGTGCCAGTAAGCCGTCGGGACAGGGGGCTCTTCGGTATGGCTACACCTTC. This gives the protein CASKPSGQGALRYGYTF.

The rearrangement links TRBV10-3 to TRBJ2-5; TRBD1 matches at 8 bases. CDR3 length: 14 residues. V dropped 6 bases and J dropped 5; count of bases not matched to a gene: 8. Germline V lookup: CDR1 ENHRY, CDR2 SYGVKD. In nucleotides, the CDR3 is TGTGCCATCAGGGTCTCAGGGGGCGGGGAGACCCAGTACTTC. It codes for CAIRVSGGGETQYF.

J is TRBJ2-5 and V is TRBV9, with D perhaps matching TRBD2 (6 bases). Near its end, the DNA agrees better with TRBJ2-7, so the J call may be wrong. Germline V gene data show CDR1 as SGDLS and CDR2 as YYNGEE. The CDR3 runs 15 residues. The CDR3 spells CASSVGGGATYEQYF. The CDR3 region has the DNA TGTGCCAGCAGCGTAGGCGGAGGGGCGACCTACGAGCAGTACTTC.

This clone was detected a few times. The chain carries TRBV5-1 and TRBJ2-7, with D perhaps TRBD1 (6 bases). The CDR3 contains 13 residues. V lost 2 bases and J lost 3, with 9 bases in between. In germline, CDR1 is SGHRS, CDR2 YFSETQ. The CDR3 bases are TGCGCCAGCAGCTTAGGGGGAATCTACGAGCAGTACTTC. Amino acid sequence: CASSLGGIYEQYF.

This sequence joins TRBV28 and TRBJ2-7; TRBD2 agrees at 7 bases. V lost 2 bases to trimming and J lost 5 bases; unmatched junction nucleotides: 6. In germline, CDR1 is MDHEN, CDR2 SYDVKM. This CDR3 has 14 residues. This CDR3 is CASSLIERGNEQYF. DNA for the CDR3: TGTGCCAGCAGTTTAATAGAGCGGGGAAACGAGCAGTACTTC.

The genes are TRBV19 and TRBJ2-3, with a possible D match to TRBD1 (6 bases). CDR3 length: 16 amino acids. Germline V gene sequence: CDR1 LNHDA, CDR2 SQIVND (reference sequence). V was trimmed by 4 bases and J by 3 bases, leaving 17 bases between them. The CDR3 is CASSNIQGLGTDTQYF. The CDR3 nucleotides read TGTGCCAGTAGTAATATACAGGGCTTGGGGACAGATACGCAGTATTTT.

V usage is TRBV18 and J usage is TRBJ2-5; possibly TRBD1 for D (6 bases). The J call may not be correct, given that the DNA end is closer to TRBJ2-7. The CDR3 length is 17 residues. In germline, CDR1 is KGHSH, CDR2 LQKENI. CDR3 amino acids: CASSDRDPWGLWYEQYF. The CDR3 DNA reads TGTGCCAGCTCGGACCGGGACCCGTGGGGGCTATGGTACGAGCAGTACTTC.

The gene calls are TRBV6-1 and TRBJ1-5; 8 bases are a match to TRBD1. CDR1 and CDR2 from the germline V gene are MNHNS and SASEGT. V was clipped by 5 bases and J by 4 bases; unmatched bases: 7. The CDR3 has 15 amino acids. CDR3 amino acids: CASSHGQGRNQPQHF. In DNA form, the CDR3 reads TGTGCCAGCAGTCACGGACAGGGTAGGAATCAGCCCCAGCATTTT.

This chain uses TRBV27 with TRBJ2-7; 15 nucleotides match TRBD2. This CDR3 contains 16 residues. V gave up 5 bases and J gave up 4 bases; unmatched junction bases: 6. CDR1 and CDR2 (germline): MNHEY, SMNVEV (reference sequence). CDR3 region: CASSPGTSGRWYEQYF. The CDR3 DNA follows: TGTGCCAGCAGTCCGGGGACTAGCGGGAGGTGGTACGAGCAGTACTTC.

This chain joins TRBV4-3 and TRBJ1-2; a weak D match, TRBD1 (5 bases). The V end was cut by 2 bases, the J end by 8 bases, with 12 bases between. The CDR3 runs to 13 residues. Germline CDR1 LGHNA, CDR2 YSLEER. For the CDR3, the DNA is TGCGCCAGCAGCCAAAGACGGGGGAGCGGCTACACCTTC. Its translation is CASSQRRGSGYTF.

The genes are TRBV11-2 and TRBJ1-2; 8 bases line up with TRBD1. The CDR3 loop spans 15 amino acids. Losses at the gene ends were 5 bases for V and 8 bases for J; bases not matched to a gene: 13. Germline V gives CDR1 SGHAT, CDR2 FQNNGV. The DNA of the CDR3 is TGTGCCAGCAGCGACTTGGACAGGGTGACGAAAGGCTACACCTTC. Amino acids: CASSDLDRVTKGYTF.

The chain has TRBV4-3 and TRBJ2-4; TRBD2 agrees at 7 bases. CDR3 length: 17 residues. Germline assignment: CDR1 LGHNA and CDR2 YSLEER. V lost 4 bases to trimming and J lost 0 bases; unmatched junction nucleotides: 9. The CDR3 sequence is CASSLSWEGLAKNIQYF. The CDR3 nucleotides read TGCGCCAGCAGCCTCTCCTGGGAGGGGTTAGCCAAAAACATTCAGTACTTC.

V and J are TRBV4-1 and TRBJ2-1; 7 nucleotides line up with TRBD1. Germline V gene data show CDR1 as MGHRA and CDR2 as YSYEKL. Trimming removed 0 bases from V and 5 bases from J; junction bases left unmatched: 7. The CDR3 runs to 16 residues. CDR3 residues: CASSQDLTGKNNEQFF. In DNA, the CDR3 is TGCGCCAGCAGCCAAGATTTGACAGGGAAGAACAATGAGCAGTTCTTC.

The rearrangement joins TRBV5-1 to TRBJ2-5; 13 nucleotides agree with TRBD2. CDR3 size: 17 residues. With V trimmed by 2 bases and J by 4 bases, 8 bases remained unmatched. The germline CDR1 and CDR2 sequences are SGHRS and YFSETQ. CDR3 loop: CASSFGLAGVRRETQYF. The CDR3 DNA follows: TGCGCCAGCAGCTTCGGACTAGCGGGAGTAAGGCGAGAGACCCAGTACTTC.

This chain connects TRBV14 to TRBJ2-5, with 7 bases identical to TRBD2. CDR3 length: 15 residues. Germline CDR1 is SGHDN and CDR2 is FVKESK. J was trimmed by 5 bases and V by 5 bases; bases with no gene match: 11. The CDR3 loop reads CASSEVGGSGETQYF. The CDR3 DNA sequence: TGTGCCAGCAGCGAAGTAGGCGGGAGCGGGGAGACCCAGTACTTC.

The chain uses TRBV5-4 and TRBJ2-1; D is perhaps TRBD2 (6 bases). Germline V CDR1 and CDR2: SGHNT, YYREEE (reference sequence). Between the trimmed V and J ends, which lost 4 bases and 6 bases, there was a span of 14 bases. CDR3 size: 14 residues. CDR3 region: CASSRWTTFNEQFF. Written as DNA, the CDR3 is TGTGCCAGCAGCCGGTGGACTACCTTCAATGAGCAGTTCTTC.

The chain is built from TRBV29-1 and TRBJ1-6, with D possibly being TRBD1 (5 bases). Trimming removed 4 bases from V and 4 bases from J, with 8 bases in between. The CDR3 consists of 13 residues. The germline V gene has CDR1 SQVTM and CDR2 ANQGSEA. Written as DNA, the CDR3 is TGCAGCGTTGCAGCAGGGTATAATTCACCCCTCCACTTT. Its protein product is CSVAAGYNSPLHF. Supplemented by reference TRBV29-1 and TRBJ1-6, the full variable domain reads SAVISQKPSRDICQRGTSLTIQCQVDSQVTMMFWYRQQPGQSLTLIATANQGSEATYESGFVIDKFPISRPNLTFSTLTVSNMSPEDSSIYLCSVAAGYNSPLHFGNGTRLTVT.

The chain uses TRBV27 and TRBJ2-1, with 11 nucleotides matching TRBD2. The germline V gene has CDR1 MNHEY and CDR2 SMNVEV (reference sequence). This CDR3 has 17 residues. J was trimmed by 2 bases and V by 8 bases; bases with no gene match: 11. This CDR3 reads CASSPPLAGGTYNEQFF. The CDR3, as DNA: TGTGCCAGCTCACCACCTCTAGCGGGGGGCACCTACAATGAGCAGTTCTTC.

The J gene is TRBJ2-7, the V gene TRBV7-9; maybe TRBD2 (6 bases). Looked up from germline, CDR1 is SEHNR and CDR2 is FQNEAQ (reference sequence). V lost 4 bases and J lost 2, with 12 bases in between. The CDR3 is 14 amino acids. CDR3: CASSSGLTPYEQYF. DNA of the CDR3: TGTGCCAGCAGCTCCGGACTAACCCCCTACGAGCAGTACTTC.

The J gene is TRBJ2-1, the V gene TRBV5-1, with D tentatively TRBD2 (5 bases). Trimming left V 3 bases short and J 10 bases short, with 14 bases between. Germline CDR1 reads SGHRS; CDR2 reads YFSETQ. This CDR3 has 13 amino acids. The CDR3 nucleotides read TGCGCCAGCAGCTCCCTGGCGGGTGGCGAGCAGTTCTTC. Amino acids: CASSSLAGGEQFF.

The chain combines TRBV5-1 with TRBJ2-7; D remains ambiguous. Germline assignment: CDR1 SGHRS and CDR2 YFSETQ. V lost 2 bases and J lost 2, with 8 bases in between. The CDR3 has 13 amino acids. The CDR3 sequence: CASSFQAAYEQYF. The CDR3 DNA reads as TGCGCCAGCAGCTTCCAGGCAGCCTACGAGCAGTACTTC.

The gene calls are TRBV5-1 and TRBJ1-1; D gene unclear. V lost 0 bases to trimming and J lost 1 base, with 7 bases between them. This CDR3 is 14 amino acids long. Looked up from germline, CDR1 is SGHRS and CDR2 is YFSETQ. The CDR3 reads CASSLGSSNTEAFF. Written as DNA, the CDR3 is TGCGCCAGCAGCTTGGGTTCCTCGAACACTGAAGCTTTCTTT.